One sample yielded the 8 T cell receptor beta chains listed below, sequenced in a study of blood T cell repertoires in COVID-19. Only in-frame clones appear in the TCRdb table, and some are missing; sequencing was by immunoSEQ multiplex PCR. The data show 150,000 to 170,000 clones, with approximately 83% seen just once and 12% held by the top ten. Sample: peripheral blood. Source of these receptors: a woman in her sixties or seventies with COVID-19, enrolled during active disease.

The gene calls are TRBV7-3 and TRBJ2-7, with TRBD2 identical over 8 bases. The germline V gene encodes CDR1 SGHTA and CDR2 FQGTGA. The CDR3 totals 15 residues. V shed 2 bases and J 3 bases; nucleotides not matched to a gene: 6. CDR3: CASSLGLAGGYEQYF. For the CDR3, the DNA is TGTGCCAGCAGCTTAGGGCTAGCGGGTGGCTACGAGCAGTACTTC.

The gene calls are TRBV4-2 and TRBJ2-1, with a possible D match to TRBD1 (5 bases). CDR1 is LGHNA, CDR2 YNFKEQ, per germline. The CDR3 length is 15 residues. Between the trimmed V and J ends, which lost 0 bases and 9 bases, there was a span of 15 bases. The CDR3 here is CASSQDGQTWGEQFF. The CDR3, as DNA: TGTGCCAGCAGCCAAGATGGACAAACTTGGGGTGAGCAGTTCTTC.

The chain couples TRBV6-1 to TRBJ1-2, with D possibly being TRBD1 (5 bases). CDR1 and CDR2 from the germline V gene are MNHNS and SASEGT. The V end was cut by 1 base, the J end by 4 bases, with 7 bases between. The CDR3 runs 13 residues. The CDR3 protein is CASSEGRGYGYTF. In DNA, the CDR3 is TGTGCCAGCAGTGAAGGGAGGGGCTATGGCTACACCTTC.

This chain links TRBV11-3 with TRBJ2-1; 12 nucleotides agree with TRBD2. CDR3 size: 17 residues. Germline CDR1 reads SGHNT; CDR2 reads YENEEA. J lost 4 bases, V lost 2 bases, and 6 bases had no gene match. In nucleotides, the CDR3 is TGTGCCAGCAGCTTAAGCCTAGCGGGGGGGCGATACAATGAGCAGTTCTTC. This encodes CASSLSLAGGRYNEQFF.

J is TRBJ1-5 and V is TRBV19; tentative D call: TRBD1 (5 bases). The V end lost 3 bases, the J end lost 2 bases, and 11 bases lay between the germline ends. This CDR3 contains 15 residues. The germline CDR1 and CDR2 sequences are LNHDA and SQIVND (reference sequence). CDR3 sequence: CASSIVQGGNQPQHF. The DNA for the CDR3 is TGTGCCAGTAGTATTGTCCAGGGTGGCAATCAGCCCCAGCATTTT.

The rearrangement uses TRBV5-1 and TRBJ2-5, with D perhaps TRBD1 (6 bases). This CDR3 contains 11 residues. CDR1 is SGHRS and CDR2 is YFSETQ in the germline V gene. Trimming shortened V by 5 bases and J by 5 bases, and 7 bases separated the two germline ends. The CDR3 sequence: CASSTGETQYF. The CDR3 DNA sequence: TGCGCCAGCAGTACAGGGGAGACCCAGTACTTC.

This sequence joins TRBV25-1 and TRBJ1-6, with 7 bases aligning to TRBD1. The length of the CDR3 is 14 residues. With V trimmed by 6 bases and J by 6 bases, 5 bases remained unmatched. The germline gives CDR1 MGHDK, CDR2 SYGVNS. Here the CDR3 reads CASRPGQSNSPLHF. DNA of the CDR3: TGTGCCAGCAGACCGGGACAGAGTAATTCACCCCTCCACTTT.

This clone was recorded a few times. The V call is TRBV5-1, the J call TRBJ1-2, with 9 bases identical to TRBD1. The CDR3 length is 16 residues. In germline, CDR1 is SGHRS, CDR2 YFSETQ. V lost 7 bases and J lost 6; bases outside the gene matches: 16. The CDR3 DNA is TGCGCCAGCTACGCCGGGACAGGGTCAAGCGCGGATGGCTACACCTTC. This gives the protein CASYAGTGSSADGYTF.